This TCR beta chain was sequenced in a study of CD8+ T cells in alopecia areata. Sequencing used cDNA as its template, made by extracting RNA and reverse transcribing it. The repertoire was sequenced with immunoSEQ multiplex PCR; TCRdb's copy has only in-frame clones and lacks some. The sample carries hundreds of thousands of clones, 35% to 40% recorded once. Germline CDR1 and CDR2: MNHEY and SMNVEV (reference sequence). The junction had 8 bases not matched to a gene; V was cut back by 5 bases and J by 6 bases. The CDR3 consists of 14 residues. Study results and limitations: Among the cells sequenced in scalp samples are also the resident alphabeta T cells of normal skin.

Sample treatment: oral pan-JAK inhibitor, 5-10 mg twice daily. Peripheral blood, together with lesional scalp punch biopsies, was collected from alopecia areata patients. This clone was seen more than once but under ten times. Its antigen remains unidentified. The J gene is TRBJ1-2, the V gene TRBV27, with 8 bases lining up with TRBD1. Specimen: CD4+ T cells sorted from blood, collected at approximately week 31, from a patient treated with tofacitinib. The receptor's source is a human donor with alopecia areata. The CDR3 DNA reads TGTGCCAGCAGTCGAGGACAGGGCAACGATGGCTACACCTTC. Protein product: CASSRGQGNDGYTF.